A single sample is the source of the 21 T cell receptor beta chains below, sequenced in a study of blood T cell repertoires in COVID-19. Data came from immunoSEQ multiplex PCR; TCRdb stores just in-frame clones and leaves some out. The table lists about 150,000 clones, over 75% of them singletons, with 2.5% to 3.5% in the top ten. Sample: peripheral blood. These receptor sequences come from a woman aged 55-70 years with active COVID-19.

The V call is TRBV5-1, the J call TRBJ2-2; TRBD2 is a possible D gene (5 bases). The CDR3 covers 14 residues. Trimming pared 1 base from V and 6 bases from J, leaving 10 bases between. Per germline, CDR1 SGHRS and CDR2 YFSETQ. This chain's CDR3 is CASSLTGKAGELFF. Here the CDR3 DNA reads TGCGCCAGCAGCTTGACGGGGAAGGCCGGGGAGCTGTTTTTT.

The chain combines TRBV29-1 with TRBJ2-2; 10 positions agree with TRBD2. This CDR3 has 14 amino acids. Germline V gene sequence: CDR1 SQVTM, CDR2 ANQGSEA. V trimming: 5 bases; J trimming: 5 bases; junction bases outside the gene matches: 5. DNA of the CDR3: TGCAGCGTTCGGGGTAGCGGGAGGACCGGGGAGCTGTTTTTT. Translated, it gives CSVRGSGRTGELFF.

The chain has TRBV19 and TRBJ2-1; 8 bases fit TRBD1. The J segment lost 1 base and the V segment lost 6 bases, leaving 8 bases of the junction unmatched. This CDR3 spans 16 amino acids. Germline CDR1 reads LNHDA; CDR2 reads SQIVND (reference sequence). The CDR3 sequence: CASRDEQGASYNEQFF. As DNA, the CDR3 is TGTGCCAGTAGAGACGAGCAGGGGGCATCCTACAATGAGCAGTTCTTC.

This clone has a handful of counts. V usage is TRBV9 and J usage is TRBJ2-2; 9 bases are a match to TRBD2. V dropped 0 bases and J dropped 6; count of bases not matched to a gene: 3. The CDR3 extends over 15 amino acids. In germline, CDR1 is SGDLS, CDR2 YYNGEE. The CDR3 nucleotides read TGTGCCAGCAGCGTAGAGGCGGGAGGGGCCGGGGAGCTGTTTTTT. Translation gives CASSVEAGGAGELFF.

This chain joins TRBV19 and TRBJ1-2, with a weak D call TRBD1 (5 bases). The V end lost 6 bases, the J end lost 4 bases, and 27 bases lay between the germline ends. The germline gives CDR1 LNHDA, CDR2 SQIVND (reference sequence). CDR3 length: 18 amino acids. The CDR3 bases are TGTGCCAGTAGCCTTGTAAGCGCAGGGTTGCTGAGAGGCTATGGCTACACCTTC. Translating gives CASSLVSAGLLRGYGYTF.

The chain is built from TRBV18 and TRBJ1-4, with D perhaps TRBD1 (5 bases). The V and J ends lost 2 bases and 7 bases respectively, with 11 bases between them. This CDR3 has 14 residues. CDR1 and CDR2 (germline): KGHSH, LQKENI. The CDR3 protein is CASSPGTGGEKLFF. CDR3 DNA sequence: TGTGCCAGCTCACCAGGGACGGGGGGTGAAAAACTGTTTTTT.

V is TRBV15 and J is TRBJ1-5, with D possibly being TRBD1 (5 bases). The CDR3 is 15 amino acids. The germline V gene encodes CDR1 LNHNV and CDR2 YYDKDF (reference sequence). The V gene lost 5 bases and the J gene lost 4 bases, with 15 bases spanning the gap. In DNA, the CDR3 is TGTGCCACCAGCCTCCTGCAGGGTTGGAATCAGCCCCAGCATTTT. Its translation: CATSLLQGWNQPQHF.

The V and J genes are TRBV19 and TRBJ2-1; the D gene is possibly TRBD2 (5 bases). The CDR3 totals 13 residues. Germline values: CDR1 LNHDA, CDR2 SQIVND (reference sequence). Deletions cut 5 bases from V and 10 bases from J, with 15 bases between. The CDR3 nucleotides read TGTGCCAGTAGTCCGACGAGGTCGGGGGAGCAGTTCTTC. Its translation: CASSPTRSGEQFF.

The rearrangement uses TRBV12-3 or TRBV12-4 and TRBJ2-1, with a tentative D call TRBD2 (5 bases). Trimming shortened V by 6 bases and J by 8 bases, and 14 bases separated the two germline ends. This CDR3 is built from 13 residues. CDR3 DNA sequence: TGTGCCAGCAGCTTCCCTCTAGCCCATGAGCAGTTCTTC. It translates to CASSFPLAHEQFF.

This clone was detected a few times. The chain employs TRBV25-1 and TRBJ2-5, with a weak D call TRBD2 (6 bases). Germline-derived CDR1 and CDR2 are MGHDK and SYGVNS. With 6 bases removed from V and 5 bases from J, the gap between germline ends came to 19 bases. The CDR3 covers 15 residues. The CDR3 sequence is CASSELSAGLETQYF. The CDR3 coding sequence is TGTGCCAGCAGCGAACTCAGTGCGGGACTGGAGACCCAGTACTTC.

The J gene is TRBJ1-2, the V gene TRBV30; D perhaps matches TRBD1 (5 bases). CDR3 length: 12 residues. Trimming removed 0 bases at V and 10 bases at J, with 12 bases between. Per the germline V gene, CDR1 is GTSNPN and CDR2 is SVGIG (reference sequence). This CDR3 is CAWSVGREDYTF. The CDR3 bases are TGTGCCTGGAGTGTGGGCAGGGAAGACTACACCTTC.

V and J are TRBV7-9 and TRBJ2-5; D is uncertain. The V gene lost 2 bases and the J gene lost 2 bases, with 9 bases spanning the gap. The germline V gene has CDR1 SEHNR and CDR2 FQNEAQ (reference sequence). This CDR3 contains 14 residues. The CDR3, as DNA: TGTGCCAGCAGCTTAATGAATAGTCAAGAGACCCAGTACTTC. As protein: CASSLMNSQETQYF.

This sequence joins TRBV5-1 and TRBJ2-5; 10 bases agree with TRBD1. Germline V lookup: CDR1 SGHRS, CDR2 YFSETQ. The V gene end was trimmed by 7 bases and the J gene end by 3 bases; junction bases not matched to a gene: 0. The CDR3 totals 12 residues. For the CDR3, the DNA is TGCGCCAGCGGACAGGGGGAAGAGACCCAGTACTTC. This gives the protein CASGQGEETQYF.

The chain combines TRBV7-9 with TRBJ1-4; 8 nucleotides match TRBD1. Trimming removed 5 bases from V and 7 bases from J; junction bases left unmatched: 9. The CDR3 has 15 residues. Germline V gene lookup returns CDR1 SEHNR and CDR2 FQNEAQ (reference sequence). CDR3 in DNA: TGTGCCAGCAGCCGACTGCAGGGGGCGATTGAAAAACTGTTTTTT. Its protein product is CASSRLQGAIEKLFF.

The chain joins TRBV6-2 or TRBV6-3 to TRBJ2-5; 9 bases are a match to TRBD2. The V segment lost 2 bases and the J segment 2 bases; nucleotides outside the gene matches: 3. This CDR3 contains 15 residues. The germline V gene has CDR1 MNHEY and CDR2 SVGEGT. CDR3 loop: CASSYLAGPQETQYF. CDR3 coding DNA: TGTGCCAGCAGTTACCTAGCGGGACCACAAGAGACCCAGTACTTC.

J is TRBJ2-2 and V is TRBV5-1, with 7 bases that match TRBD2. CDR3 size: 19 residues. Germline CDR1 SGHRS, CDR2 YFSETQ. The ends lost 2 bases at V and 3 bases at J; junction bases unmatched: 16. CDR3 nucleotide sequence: TGCGCCAGCAGCTTCTTTGGACTAGGGAAGGGACCTCACACCGGGGAGCTGTTTTTT. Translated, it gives CASSFFGLGKGPHTGELFF. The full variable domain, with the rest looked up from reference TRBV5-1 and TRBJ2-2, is KAGVTQTPRYLIKTRGQQVTLSCSPISGHRSVSWYQQTPGQGLQFLFEYFSETQRNKGNFPGRFSGRQFSNSRSEMNVSTLELGDSALYLCASSFFGLGKGPHTGELFFGEGSRLTVL.

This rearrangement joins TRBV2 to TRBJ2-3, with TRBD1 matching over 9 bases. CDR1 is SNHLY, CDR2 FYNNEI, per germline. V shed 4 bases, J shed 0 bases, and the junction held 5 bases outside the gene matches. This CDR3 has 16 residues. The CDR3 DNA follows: TGTGCCAGCAGTGTATGGACAGGGGCTAGCACAGATACGCAGTATTTT. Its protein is CASSVWTGASTDTQYF.

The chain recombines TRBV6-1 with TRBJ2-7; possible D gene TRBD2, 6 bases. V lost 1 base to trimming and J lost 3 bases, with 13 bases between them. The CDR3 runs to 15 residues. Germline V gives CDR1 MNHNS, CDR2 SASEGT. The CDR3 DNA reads TGTGCCAGCAGTGAAGTAGGCGGGATGGTCTACGAGCAGTACTTC. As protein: CASSEVGGMVYEQYF.

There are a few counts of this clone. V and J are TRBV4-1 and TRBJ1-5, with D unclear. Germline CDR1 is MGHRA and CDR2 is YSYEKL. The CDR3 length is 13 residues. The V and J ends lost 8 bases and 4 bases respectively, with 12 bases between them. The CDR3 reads CASRGPPNQPQHF. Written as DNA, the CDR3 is TGCGCCAGCCGAGGGCCCCCAAATCAGCCCCAGCATTTT.

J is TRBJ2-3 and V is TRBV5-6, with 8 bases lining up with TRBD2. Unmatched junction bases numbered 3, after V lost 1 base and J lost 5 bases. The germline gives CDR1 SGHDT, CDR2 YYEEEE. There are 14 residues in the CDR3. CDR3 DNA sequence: TGTGCCAGCAGCTTGTCGCTAGCGGGAGATACGCAGTATTTT. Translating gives CASSLSLAGDTQYF.

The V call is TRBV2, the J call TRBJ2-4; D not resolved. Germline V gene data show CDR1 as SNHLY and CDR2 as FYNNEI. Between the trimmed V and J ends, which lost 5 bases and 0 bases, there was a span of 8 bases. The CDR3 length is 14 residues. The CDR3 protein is CASSRHIAKNIQYF. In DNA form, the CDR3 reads TGTGCCAGCAGTCGACATATAGCCAAAAACATTCAGTACTTC.